The 26 T cell receptor beta chains below come from one sample, sequenced in a study of T-cell memory formation after mild COVID-19. TCRdb independently ran MiXCR on the 5' RACE reads; one entry per CDR3 protein. The sample records roughly 450,000 distinct CDR3 sequences, roughly 18% being singletons. The sample consisted of PBMCs or a T cell subset sorted from them (not recorded which). The receptor set was obtained from an adult woman who had mild COVID-19 (a few samples of this study predate the infection). Cell type and time point are not known.

V and J are TRBV18 and TRBJ1-2; D might be TRBD1 (5 bases). The CDR3 spans 14 residues. The V gene's germline CDR1 is KGHSH and CDR2 LQKENI. V lost 3 bases, J lost 5 bases, and 13 bases lay in between. CDR3 amino acids: CASSPMQGEYGYTF. In DNA form, the CDR3 reads TGTGCCAGCTCACCTATGCAGGGCGAGTATGGCTACACCTTC.

The CDR3 DNA follows: TGTGCCACCAGTGATCCCGGACAGGGGGCTGGGGAGCTGTTTTTT. Translated: CATSDPGQGAGELFF. The chain joins TRBV24-1 to TRBJ2-2; TRBD1 matches at 11 bases. Trimming cost V 3 bases and J 8 bases; bases outside gene matches: 4. The germline V gene encodes CDR1 KGHDR and CDR2 SFDVKD. This CDR3 is built from 15 residues.

V gene TRBV28 combines with J gene TRBJ1-1, with TRBD1 as a possible D gene (5 bases). The length of the CDR3 is 12 residues. CDR1 MDHEN and CDR2 SYDVKM come from the germline V gene. The V end lost 7 bases, the J end lost 10 bases, and 16 bases lay between the germline ends. CDR3 DNA sequence: TGTGCCAGCACAAACACGGGGCAGGCAGCTTTCTTT. Translating it yields CASTNTGQAAFF.

The chain uses TRBV7-8 and TRBJ1-1; D may be TRBD1 (6 bases). Trimming left V 4 bases short and J 4 bases short, with 13 bases between. Per germline, CDR1 SGHVS and CDR2 FQNEAQ. This CDR3 spans 14 amino acids. CDR3 DNA: TGTGCCAGCAGCTATGGACAGAAGGGCACTGAAGCTTTCTTT. It encodes CASSYGQKGTEAFF.

The V and J genes are TRBV10-3 and TRBJ1-1; D is undetermined. CDR1 and CDR2 (germline): ENHRY, SYGVKD. Between the trimmed V and J ends, which lost 2 bases and 9 bases, there was a span of 13 bases. This CDR3 region has 13 residues. CDR3: CAISERETAKAFF. Here the CDR3 DNA reads TGTGCCATCAGTGAGAGGGAAACAGCTAAAGCTTTCTTT.

A few counts support this clonotype. This chain connects TRBV7-2 to TRBJ2-7; 10 bases map to TRBD2. This CDR3 has 16 residues. CDR1 is SGHTA and CDR2 is FQGNSA in the germline V gene. Unmatched junction bases numbered 2, after V lost 0 bases and J lost 0 bases. CDR3 amino acids: CASSLASGRASYEQYF. CDR3 nucleotides: TGTGCCAGCAGCTTAGCAAGCGGGAGGGCCTCCTACGAGCAGTACTTC.

This clonotype occurred a few times. This chain connects TRBV5-6 to TRBJ1-5; D is unclear. Germline CDR1 reads SGHDT; CDR2 reads YYEEEE. The V end lost 0 bases, the J end lost 6 bases, and 4 bases lay between the germline ends. There are 12 residues in the CDR3. The CDR3 DNA reads TGTGCCAGCAGCTTGGGGGCTCAGCCCCAGCATTTT. Protein product: CASSLGAQPQHF.

The rearrangement links TRBV7-9 to TRBJ2-7; D is ambiguous. From germline, CDR1 is SEHNR and CDR2 FQNEAQ (reference sequence). The V gene lost 5 bases and the J gene lost 2 bases, with 7 bases spanning the gap. The CDR3 sequence is 12 residues long. The CDR3 DNA reads TGTGCCAGCAGCGAGGCCGCCTACGAGCAGTACTTC. Protein product: CASSEAAYEQYF. Looking up the rest from reference TRBV7-9 and TRBJ2-7 gives the full variable domain: DTGVSQNPRHKITKRGQNVTFRCDPISEHNRLYWYRQTLGQGPEFLTYFQNEAQLEKSRLLSDRFSAERPKGSFSTLEIQRTEQGDSAMYLCASSEAAYEQYFGPGTRLTVT.

This chain uses TRBV5-6 with TRBJ2-1; D perhaps matches TRBD2 (6 bases). Germline V CDR1 and CDR2: SGHDT, YYEEEE. V lost 0 bases, J lost 2 bases, and 15 bases lay in between. The CDR3 totals 17 residues. In nucleotides, the CDR3 is TGTGCCAGCAGCTTGGGATCCGGGACGGGAGCCTACAATGAGCAGTTCTTC. It translates to CASSLGSGTGAYNEQFF.

This clonotype was counted at least ten times. The J gene is TRBJ2-5, the V gene TRBV12-3 or TRBV12-4; 9 bases fit TRBD2. J gave up 4 bases and V 0 bases, and 3 bases lay outside the gene matches. There are 15 residues in the CDR3. The CDR3 DNA follows: TGTGCCAGCAGTTTAGCGCAAGCGGGGGGAGAGACCCAGTACTTC. Translation gives CASSLAQAGGETQYF.

This clonotype was found a few times. The chain has TRBV6-2 or TRBV6-3 and TRBJ2-7; D is uncertain. The CDR3 totals 13 residues. Germline-derived CDR1 and CDR2 are MNHEY and SVGEGT. V was cut by 6 bases and J by 3 bases, with 12 bases left in between. The CDR3 DNA is TGTGCCAGCAGCTTCCATGGGGTCTACGAGCAGTACTTC. It is translated as CASSFHGVYEQYF.

This clonotype was seen many times. This chain uses TRBV3-1 with TRBJ2-3, with D possibly matching TRBD2 (6 bases). CDR3 length equals 15 residues. CDR1 is LGHDT and CDR2 is YNNKEL in the germline V gene (reference sequence). V lost 1 base and J 6 bases, leaving 14 bases between the germline ends. CDR3 sequence reads: CASSQAALGRDTQYF. The CDR3 DNA is TGTGCCAGCAGCCAAGCGGCTCTTGGGAGGGATACGCAGTATTTT.

V and J are TRBV4-2 and TRBJ1-2, with 9 bases that match TRBD1. CDR1 and CDR2 (germline): LGHNA, YNFKEQ. Unmatched junction bases numbered 6, after V lost 3 bases and J lost 4 bases. This CDR3 is built from 15 residues. The CDR3 sequence: CASSQDRGVGYGYTF. The DNA of the CDR3 is TGTGCCAGCAGCCAGGACAGGGGTGTAGGCTATGGCTACACCTTC.

The gene calls are TRBV27 and TRBJ1-5, with TRBD1 matching over 12 bases. CDR3 length: 23 residues. With 0 bases clipped from V and 0 bases from J, the junction kept 18 bases outside the gene matches. Germline values: CDR1 MNHEY, CDR2 SMNVEV (reference sequence). The CDR3 DNA reads as TGTGCCAGCAGTTTATCGACCTATTCTTGGGACAGGGGGCGTAGGGATAGCAATCAGCCCCAGCATTTT. The encoded protein is CASSLSTYSWDRGRRDSNQPQHF.

This clonotype was picked up a small number of times. The chain uses TRBV6-6 and TRBJ1-2; perhaps TRBD1 as D (6 bases). V gave up 7 bases and J gave up 7 bases, with 19 bases separating them. The CDR3 runs to 14 residues. The germline V gene encodes CDR1 MNHNY and CDR2 SVGAGI (reference sequence). CDR3 in amino acids: CASKTDSGLPGYTF. The CDR3 coding sequence is TGTGCCAGCAAAACGGACAGCGGTTTGCCTGGCTACACCTTC.

This clonotype has more than one count but fewer than ten. V and J are TRBV11-2 and TRBJ1-5, with 11 bases fitting TRBD1. The CDR3 runs to 15 residues. After removal of 3 bases from V and 6 bases from J, the junction contained 4 bases not matched to a gene. Germline CDR1 is SGHAT and CDR2 is FQNNGV. The DNA of the CDR3 is TGTGCCAGCAGCTTCCGGACAGGGGGCGGTCAGCCCCAGCATTTT. Protein sequence: CASSFRTGGGQPQHF.

This clonotype was found a few times. The rearrangement joins TRBV18 to TRBJ2-7; TRBD1 matches at 9 bases. CDR1 is KGHSH, CDR2 LQKENI, per germline. The CDR3 covers 16 residues. J gave up 5 bases and V 3 bases, and 11 bases lay outside the gene matches. CDR3 loop: CASSPGLGTGPNEQYF. CDR3 bases: TGTGCCAGCTCACCTGGTTTGGGGACAGGGCCCAACGAGCAGTACTTC.

Only a few counts were recorded for this clonotype. The chain combines TRBV7-2 with TRBJ2-3; D tentatively reads TRBD1 or TRBD2 (5 bases each). V was pared by 5 bases and J by 4 bases, with 19 bases between. CDR3 size: 16 residues. Germline V gene data show CDR1 as SGHTA and CDR2 as FQGNSA. CDR3 in amino acids: CASSTKSRGSADTQYF. The CDR3 bases are TGTGCCAGCAGCACCAAGTCGAGGGGCAGCGCAGATACGCAGTATTTT. Looking up the rest from reference TRBV7-2 and TRBJ2-3 gives the full variable domain: GAGVSQSPSNKVTEKGKDVELRCDPISGHTALYWYRQSLGQGLEFLIYFQGNSAPDKSGLPSDRFSAERTGGSVSTLTIQRTQQEDSAVYLCASSTKSRGSADTQYFGPGTRLTVL.

The J gene is TRBJ1-1, the V gene TRBV7-3; TRBD1 matches 7 bases. V was pared by 4 bases and J by 7 bases, with 6 bases of the junction left unmatched. Germline V gene lookup returns CDR1 SGHTA and CDR2 FQGTGA. The CDR3 loop spans 13 amino acids. The CDR3 protein is CASSSDRDSEAFF. For the CDR3, the DNA is TGTGCCAGCAGCTCTGACCGGGACAGTGAAGCTTTCTTT.

The chain combines TRBV6-5 with TRBJ2-1; maybe TRBD1 (6 bases). CDR1 is MNHEY, CDR2 SVGAGI, per germline. The V end lost 7 bases, the J end lost 2 bases, and 15 bases lay between the germline ends. This CDR3 has 15 amino acids. The CDR3 DNA follows: TGTGCCAGCAAAAAGGGGGACCGAACCTACAATGAGCAGTTCTTC. Residues: CASKKGDRTYNEQFF.

The chain combines TRBV12-3 or TRBV12-4 with TRBJ2-7; D perhaps matches TRBD2 (7 bases). The germline V and J ends were trimmed by 0 bases and 3 bases, with 15 bases remaining between them. This CDR3 region has 16 residues. The CDR3 reads CASSLAGGARRYEQYF. The CDR3 coding sequence is TGTGCCAGCAGTTTAGCGGGGGGGGCTCGGCGCTACGAGCAGTACTTC.

The genes are TRBV5-4 and TRBJ2-5; D gene ambiguous. CDR3 length: 13 amino acids. V lost 5 bases, J lost 1 base, and 9 bases lay in between. Germline CDR1 is SGHNT and CDR2 is YYREEE (reference sequence). Here the CDR3 reads CASRRNRQETQYF. The CDR3 DNA reads TGTGCCAGCAGACGGAACCGCCAAGAGACCCAGTACTTC.

The CDR3 loop reads CASSLGYRDHEQYF. In nucleotides, the CDR3 is TGTGCCAGCAGCTTAGGTTACAGGGACCACGAGCAGTACTTC. The J gene is TRBJ2-7, the V gene TRBV7-9; possibly TRBD1 for D (6 bases). CDR3 length: 14 residues. CDR1 and CDR2 (germline): SEHNR, FQNEAQ (reference sequence). V gave up 1 base and J gave up 5 bases, with 12 bases separating them.

The chain couples TRBV5-3 to TRBJ2-7; D could derive from TRBD1 or TRBD2 (6 bases each). TRBV5-3 is marked as an open reading frame, function uncertain. CDR3 length: 12 amino acids. V was clipped by 5 bases and J by 6 bases, with 12 bases between them. In DNA, the CDR3 is TGTGCCAGAAGAGAAGGGGGGCCCGAGCAGTACTTC. Its protein is CARREGGPEQYF.

This clonotype was seen many times. The CDR3 spells CASSPSSMASSYEQYF. In nucleotides, the CDR3 is TGTGCCAGCAGCCCCTCCAGTATGGCCAGCTCCTACGAGCAGTACTTC. V gene TRBV9 combines with J gene TRBJ2-7; D gene unclear. CDR3 length: 16 residues. With 4 bases removed from V and 0 bases from J, the gap between germline ends came to 17 bases. The V gene's germline CDR1 is SGDLS and CDR2 YYNGEE.

This clonotype was seen ten or more times. The chain uses TRBV5-1 and TRBJ2-7; a possible D gene is TRBD2 (5 bases). Germline loops: CDR1 SGHRS, CDR2 YFSETQ. Between the trimmed V and J ends, which lost 3 bases and 7 bases, there was a span of 23 bases. CDR3 length: 16 amino acids. CDR3 nucleotide sequence: TGCGCCAGCAGCTCCTTCTGGGCAGCGGACCCTGAGGAGCAGTACTTC. This codes for CASSSFWAADPEEQYF.